The rows below give T cell receptor beta chains drawn from one sample of a study of cytomegalovirus exposure and HLA in healthy donors. Here immunoSEQ multiplex PCR was the method, and the copy in TCRdb shows in-frame clones only, minus some. The sample contains 100,000 to 150,000 clones, roughly 70% of which appear only once. The sequencing sample was made of PBMCs. All receptors come from a man aged 25-45 years in good health and CMV-seronegative. The CDR3 runs from the conserved cysteine through the conserved F or W. The D gene is left open where the match is weak. Not every row has a clone size; where given, it reads once, few, many or a size class.

V,size,D,J,DNA,CDR3
TRBV27,few,TRBD1,TRBJ2-1,TGTGCCAGCAGTTTCGATCGACAGGGTCGGGATGAGCAGTTCTTC,CASSFDRQGRDEQFF
TRBV5-1,NA,NA,TRBJ1-1,TGCGCCAGCAGCTTGGTAGGAGGACAGGAAGCTTTCTTT,CASSLVGGQEAFF
TRBV7-2,few,NA,TRBJ1-5,TGTGCCAGCAGCTCATGGGCTCAGCCCCAGCATTTT,CASSSWAQPQHF
TRBV7-9,few,NA,TRBJ1-6,TGTGCCAGCAGCTTAGCCTATCGGGGTTCACCCCTCCACTTT,CASSLAYRGSPLHF
TRBV9,NA,NA,TRBJ1-2,TGTGCCAGCAGCGTCTCAGAGGGCGTAGATATGGGCTATGGCTACACCTTC,CASSVSEGVDMGYGYTF
TRBV10-1,NA,TRBD1,TRBJ2-7,TGCGCCAGCAGTCCCGGGGTGAGACAGGGAATCTACGAGCAGTACTTC,CASSPGVRQGIYEQYF
TRBV29-1,few,TRBD2,TRBJ2-3,TGCAGCGTTGTTTCGGCGGGGGGGCCGGCAGATACGCAGTATTTT,CSVVSAGGPADTQYF
TRBV7-2,NA,NA,TRBJ2-2,TGTGCCAGCAGCCTACTCCTCCAGAACACCGGGGAGCTGTTTTTT,CASSLLLQNTGELFF
TRBV12-5,NA,NA,TRBJ2-7,TGTGCTAGTGCCATCCACCCTGGGCGCGACGAGCAGTACTTC,CASAIHPGRDEQYF
TRBV18,NA,TRBD2,TRBJ2-3,TGTGCCAGCTCACCAACCGGGCGGGGGTCGGGCACAGATACGCAGTATTTT,CASSPTGRGSGTDTQYF
TRBV7-8,NA,NA,TRBJ2-7,TGTGCCAGCAGCTTAGTGCGGGGATCGGGCTCCTACGAGCAGTACTTC,CASSLVRGSGSYEQYF
TRBV7-8,NA,NA,TRBJ2-3,TGTGCCAGCAGCTTTGCAGGGGAAGATACGCAGTATTTT,CASSFAGEDTQYF
TRBV7-2,few,TRBD2,TRBJ2-7,TGTGCCAGCAGCTCCTTTAGCGGGGGGAGGTACGAGCAGTACTTC,CASSSFSGGRYEQYF
TRBV30,NA,TRBD1,TRBJ1-2,TGTGCCTGGAACGGCCGGGACAGGGGAACCCTCGACTATGGCTACACCTTC,CAWNGRDRGTLDYGYTF
TRBV23-1,NA,TRBD1,TRBJ2-1,TGCGCCAGCAGTCAAATGACAGGGGAGGAGAGCTACAATGAGCAGTTCTTC,CASSQMTGEESYNEQFF
TRBV5-1,NA,TRBD2,TRBJ2-1,TGCGCCAGCAGCCCAACTAGCGGGGGGGCCGATGAGCAGTTCTTC,CASSPTSGGADEQFF
TRBV4-3,few,NA,TRBJ1-1,TGCGCCAGCAGCCAAGATTTGAGGGGGAAGAACACTGAAGCTTTCTTT,CASSQDLRGKNTEAFF
TRBV18,few,NA,TRBJ1-3,TGTGCCAGCTCACCGTTGGACAGCTCTGGAAACACCATATATTTT,CASSPLDSSGNTIYF
TRBV7-9,NA,NA,TRBJ2-7,TGTTCCAGCAGCTTAGGGAGCTCCTACGAGCAGTACTTC,CSSSLGSSYEQYF
TRBV6-5,once,TRBD1,TRBJ2-5,TGTGCCAGCAGTCGTACAGGGGGCGCGGGGGAGACCCAGTACTTC,CASSRTGGAGETQYF
TRBV4-1,NA,TRBD1,TRBJ1-5,TGCGCCAGCAGCTTCACAGGGGTCAATCAGCCCCAGCATTTT,CASSFTGVNQPQHF
TRBV19,NA,TRBD1,TRBJ1-6,TGTGCCAGTAGCAAAGGGGACAGGGGAAGGGGTTCACCCCTCCACTTT,CASSKGDRGRGSPLHF